The 24 T cell receptor beta chains below were found in one sample sequenced in a study of cytomegalovirus exposure and HLA in healthy donors. 13 Jbeta primers and 60 Vbeta primers were used for the PCR. The protocol was immunoSEQ multiplex PCR, while the TCRdb copy is restricted to in-frame clones and leaves out a portion. The sample lists 200,000 to 250,000 clones; roughly 91% were seen once. Source material: PBMCs. These receptors were obtained from a woman under 30 in good health and CMV-seronegative.

This sequence joins TRBV15 and TRBJ1-5; D gene ambiguous. Trimming cost V 8 bases and J 4 bases, with 6 bases left between them. There are 11 residues in the CDR3. Germline V gene sequence: CDR1 LNHNV, CDR2 YYDKDF (reference sequence). This CDR3 is CATVFNQPQHF. The CDR3 DNA reads as TGTGCCACCGTATTTAATCAGCCCCAGCATTTT.

The rearrangement joins TRBV5-1 to TRBJ1-1; a possible D gene is TRBD1 (5 bases). CDR3 size: 16 residues. The germline CDR1 and CDR2 sequences are SGHRS and YFSETQ. V lost 0 bases and J 0 bases, leaving 12 bases between the germline ends. The DNA of the CDR3 is TGCGCCAGCAGCTTGGGACAGAAAAAAATGAACACTGAAGCTTTCTTT. This encodes CASSLGQKKMNTEAFF.

The rearrangement uses TRBV2 and TRBJ2-1, with 9 bases aligning to TRBD1. CDR1 and CDR2 (germline): SNHLY, FYNNEI. This CDR3 contains 20 residues. The trim removed 3 bases at V and 0 bases at J, leaving 15 bases unmatched. The CDR3: CASSDPDRGTPTGSYNEQFF. CDR3 in DNA: TGTGCCAGCAGTGATCCCGACAGGGGGACTCCCACGGGCTCCTACAATGAGCAGTTCTTC.

The genes are TRBV5-1 and TRBJ2-5; 8 nucleotides agree with TRBD2. The V gene end was trimmed by 5 bases and the J gene end by 2 bases; junction bases not matched to a gene: 11. CDR1 and CDR2 from the germline V gene are SGHRS and YFSETQ. The CDR3 is 16 residues long. CDR3 coding DNA: TGCGCCAGCAGGCGATCAACTAGCGGAGAGCAAGAGACCCAGTACTTC. It translates to CASRRSTSGEQETQYF.

The chain is built from TRBV15 and TRBJ1-1, with D possibly being TRBD1 (5 bases). The CDR3 contains 14 residues. V gave up 1 base and J gave up 2 bases, with 8 bases separating them. Germline CDR1 is LNHNV and CDR2 is YYDKDF (reference sequence). Written as DNA, the CDR3 is TGTGCCACCAGCAGAGGGGGGGGAAACACTGAAGCTTTCTTT. It yields the protein CATSRGGGNTEAFF. The full variable domain, in which reference TRBV15 and TRBJ1-1 provide the parts outside the CDR3, is DAMVIQNPRYQVTQFGKPVTLSCSQTLNHNVMYWYQQKSSQAPKLLFHYYDKDFNNEADTPDNFQSRRPNTSFCFLDIRSPGLGDTAMYLCATSRGGGNTEAFFGQGTRLTVV.

The chain recombines TRBV7-9 with TRBJ2-7; unclear D gene. Germline values: CDR1 SEHNR, CDR2 FQNEAQ (reference sequence). With 5 bases removed from V and 0 bases from J, the gap between germline ends came to 11 bases. This CDR3 is 14 amino acids long. The CDR3 DNA reads as TGTGCCAGCAGCAGCGCCGTCACCTCCTACGAGCAGTACTTC. The encoded protein is CASSSAVTSYEQYF.

The V call is TRBV4-2, the J call TRBJ2-6, with D perhaps matching TRBD1 (5 bases). V was trimmed by 4 bases and J by 6 bases, leaving 28 bases between them. CDR3 length equals 20 residues. Germline-derived CDR1 and CDR2 are LGHNA and YNFKEQ. The CDR3: CASSPVSGWGSLRKANVLTF. The DNA for the CDR3 is TGTGCCAGCAGCCCCGTCTCGGGTTGGGGCAGCCTTCGTAAGGCCAACGTCCTGACTTTC.

The chain employs TRBV30 and TRBJ1-4; TRBD1 agrees at 9 bases. Germline lookup yields CDR1 GTSNPN and CDR2 SVGIG (reference sequence). The CDR3 has 15 amino acids. With V trimmed by 0 bases and J by 6 bases, 5 bases remained unmatched. The CDR3: CAWSVLRTGDEKLFF. The CDR3 nucleotides read TGTGCCTGGAGTGTACTTAGGACAGGGGATGAAAAACTGTTTTTT.

The chain has TRBV10-1 and TRBJ2-1, with 7 positions matching TRBD2. Germline V gives CDR1 WNHNN, CDR2 SYGVQD (reference sequence). V shed 6 bases, J shed 2 bases, and the junction held 4 bases outside the gene matches. The CDR3 covers 14 residues. CDR3 in amino acids: CASSPSGTYNEQFF. CDR3 DNA: TGCGCCAGCAGCCCTAGCGGTACCTACAATGAGCAGTTCTTC.

The genes are TRBV5-1 and TRBJ2-5, with TRBD2 as a possible D gene (6 bases). CDR3 length: 16 residues. V lost 4 bases and J lost 2, with 18 bases in between. Germline V gives CDR1 SGHRS, CDR2 YFSETQ. CDR3 amino acids: CASSVSLGGRQETQYF. DNA of the CDR3: TGCGCCAGCAGCGTGTCGTTAGGAGGGAGACAAGAGACCCAGTACTTC.

The chain joins TRBV5-1 to TRBJ2-7; D is perhaps TRBD1 (5 bases). Germline V gene sequence: CDR1 SGHRS, CDR2 YFSETQ. Trimming cost V 1 base and J 9 bases, with 20 bases left between them. The CDR3 totals 15 residues. CDR3 coding DNA: TGCGCCAGCAGCTTGTACCCCAGGGCTGAAGACGGGCAGTACTTC. Translating it yields CASSLYPRAEDGQYF.

This clone has only one observation. The chain employs TRBV10-1 and TRBJ2-2, with no clear D. This CDR3 spans 11 amino acids. The V and J ends lost 7 bases and 4 bases respectively, with 4 bases between them. Per germline, CDR1 WNHNN and CDR2 SYGVQD (reference sequence). CDR3 loop: CASTSTGELFF. For the CDR3, the DNA is TGCGCCAGCACTAGCACCGGGGAGCTGTTTTTT.

The chain joins TRBV7-9 to TRBJ2-7; possible D gene TRBD1, 5 bases. V dropped 5 bases and J dropped 3 bases, with 17 bases sitting between them. CDR3 length: 15 residues. Germline CDR1 reads SEHNR; CDR2 reads FQNEAQ (reference sequence). CDR3 amino acids: CASSQDQGSSYEQYF. In nucleotides, the CDR3 is TGTGCCAGCAGCCAAGACCAGGGCTCAAGCTACGAGCAGTACTTC.

CDR3 sequence: CARPGEQYF. CDR3 nucleotide sequence: TGTGCCAGGCCGGGCGAGCAGTACTTC. The rearrangement links TRBV6-4 to TRBJ2-7; D ambiguous. Per the germline V gene, CDR1 is MRHNA and CDR2 is SNTAGT. CDR3 length equals 9 residues. Trimming removed 9 bases from V and 6 bases from J, with 6 bases in between.

The chain joins TRBV7-8 to TRBJ1-5; maybe TRBD1 (5 bases). Looked up from germline, CDR1 is SGHVS and CDR2 is FQNEAQ. The germline V and J ends were trimmed by 1 base and 4 bases, with 20 bases remaining between them. The CDR3 extends over 18 amino acids. Here the CDR3 DNA reads TGTGCCAGCAGCTTAGGCCCGGGGAGGCAGGGAAAGAATCAGCCCCAGCATTTT. Translated: CASSLGPGRQGKNQPQHF. The whole variable domain, remainder taken from reference TRBV7-8 and TRBJ1-5, is GAGVSQSPRYKVAKRGQDVALRCDPISGHVSLFWYQQALGQGPEFLTYFQNEAQLDKSGLPSDRFFAERPEGSVSTLKIQRTQQEDSAVYLCASSLGPGRQGKNQPQHFGDGTRLSIL.

The V and J genes are TRBV18 and TRBJ1-1, with 7 bases aligning to TRBD1. Losses at the gene ends were 0 bases for V and 7 bases for J; bases not matched to a gene: 5. The CDR3 length is 14 residues. Germline CDR1 reads KGHSH; CDR2 reads LQKENI. The CDR3 DNA sequence: TGTGCCAGCTCACCACCGCCAGGGGGTTTTGAAGCTTTCTTT. Translation gives CASSPPPGGFEAFF.

This clone was seen a handful of times. The rearrangement uses TRBV7-2 and TRBJ2-7; D is ambiguous. V was shortened by 1 base and J by 5 bases, with 12 bases between the two germline ends. Germline V gene data show CDR1 as SGHTA and CDR2 as FQGNSA. This CDR3 has 14 amino acids. The CDR3 sequence: CASSLGGSSHEQYF. The CDR3 region has the DNA TGTGCCAGCAGCTTAGGTGGTAGCAGCCACGAGCAGTACTTC.

This clone appeared a single time. This chain joins TRBV5-1 and TRBJ2-5, with D possibly matching TRBD2 (5 bases). V was shortened by 6 bases and J by 0 bases, with 9 bases between the two germline ends. In germline, CDR1 is SGHRS, CDR2 YFSETQ. CDR3 length: 13 amino acids. CDR3 loop: CASTSDYQETQYF. The CDR3 bases are TGCGCCAGCACCTCGGACTACCAAGAGACCCAGTACTTC. Full variable domain (rest looked up from reference TRBV5-1 and TRBJ2-5): KAGVTQTPRYLIKTRGQQVTLSCSPISGHRSVSWYQQTPGQGLQFLFEYFSETQRNKGNFPGRFSGRQFSNSRSEMNVSTLELGDSALYLCASTSDYQETQYFGPGTRLLVL.

This clone was picked up one time. The rearrangement joins TRBV5-4 to TRBJ2-3, with 8 nucleotides matching TRBD2. V was clipped by 3 bases and J by 4 bases; unmatched bases: 4. CDR1 and CDR2 from the germline V gene are SGHNT and YYREEE (reference sequence). This CDR3 is 14 amino acids long. This CDR3 reads CASSSREGADTQYF. The CDR3 region has the DNA TGTGCCAGCAGCTCCCGGGAGGGGGCAGATACGCAGTATTTT.

This clone appeared a single time. The J gene is TRBJ1-1, the V gene TRBV7-9; TRBD1 aligns across 7 bases. Germline CDR1 is SEHNR and CDR2 is FQNEAQ (reference sequence). The junction had 7 bases not matched to a gene; V was cut back by 5 bases and J by 1 base. This CDR3 region has 15 residues. CDR3 bases: TGTGCCAGCAGCCCCCTAACAGGGGCGAACACTGAAGCTTTCTTT. Its protein product is CASSPLTGANTEAFF.

V usage is TRBV2 and J usage is TRBJ1-6; the match to TRBD1 covers 8 bases. The ends lost 3 bases at V and 5 bases at J; junction bases unmatched: 3. This CDR3 is 15 amino acids long. Germline V gene lookup returns CDR1 SNHLY and CDR2 FYNNEI. The DNA for the CDR3 is TGTGCCAGCAGTGACCGGACAGGGCATAATTCACCCCTCCACTTT. Its translation: CASSDRTGHNSPLHF. Using reference TRBV2 and TRBJ1-6 for the parts outside the CDR3, the full variable domain is EPEVTQTPSHQVTQMGQEVILRCVPISNHLYFYWYRQILGQKVEFLVSFYNNEISEKSEIFDDQFSVERPDGSNFTLKIRSTKLEDSAMYFCASSDRTGHNSPLHFGNGTRLTVT.

This clone was seen only once. The J gene is TRBJ2-5, the V gene TRBV4-3, with D hard to call. The CDR3 is made up of 15 amino acids. Germline values: CDR1 LGHNA, CDR2 YSLEER. V was cut by 0 bases and J by 3 bases, with 11 bases left in between. CDR3: CASSQDHGSEETQYF. The CDR3 DNA is TGCGCCAGCAGCCAAGATCACGGCAGCGAAGAGACCCAGTACTTC.

The genes are TRBV5-1 and TRBJ1-2, with TRBD1 matching 8 bases. This CDR3 has 14 residues. The trim removed 9 bases at V and 8 bases at J, leaving 15 bases unmatched. Germline V gene sequence: CDR1 SGHRS, CDR2 YFSETQ. The CDR3 loop is CAKGSTGTGRGYTF. The CDR3 DNA is TGCGCCAAGGGGTCTACCGGGACAGGCCGGGGCTACACCTTC.

The gene calls are TRBV6-5 and TRBJ2-7; D unclear. Germline values: CDR1 MNHEY, CDR2 SVGAGI. Trimming pared 6 bases from V and 5 bases from J, leaving 17 bases between. This CDR3 contains 14 residues. This chain's CDR3 is CASSQLSVSNEQYF. CDR3 nucleotide sequence: TGTGCCAGCAGCCAACTGAGCGTAAGCAACGAGCAGTACTTC.